The 23 T cell receptor beta chains listed next were all sequenced from one sample in a study of blood T cell repertoires in COVID-19 (dated by TCRdb to 2020 to 2021). The library came from the immunoSEQ multiplex PCR assay. TCRdb provides this immuneACCESS table in a form limited to in-frame rearrangements. Some clones are lacking; in checked studies, under half of them reflect an unresolved V gene, and why the rest are absent is not known. The sample has 250,000 to 350,000 clones on record, approximately 86% of them singletons. The ten largest make up 2.2% of the sample. Sequencing was done on a sample of peripheral blood. These receptors were taken from a woman aged 45-65 years who had recovered from COVID-19.

This sequence joins TRBV6-5 and TRBJ1-1, with a possible D match to TRBD1 (5 bases). V was clipped by 6 bases and J by 0 bases, with 14 bases between them. The germline gives CDR1 MNHEY, CDR2 SVGAGI. This CDR3 is 15 amino acids long. Written as DNA, the CDR3 is TGTGCCAGCAGAGCCGGCCAGGGCTTGAACACTGAAGCTTTCTTT. Its translation: CASRAGQGLNTEAFF.

Details on this clone: A junction boundary mismatches the germline segment, possibly from a read error. CDR3 nucleotide sequence: TGTGCCAGTTCAAGCGGGGGGGCCTCGGTCTTC. This sequence encodes CASSSGGASVF. This chain uses TRBV2 with TRBJ2-1, with 10 bases identical to TRBD2. Per the germline V gene, CDR1 is SNHLY and CDR2 is FYNNEI. This CDR3 contains 11 residues.

The table lists this clone with a few counts. The J gene is TRBJ1-2, the V gene TRBV9; unclear D gene. This CDR3 has 15 residues. The V and J ends lost 4 bases and 3 bases respectively, with 16 bases between them. The V gene's germline CDR1 is SGDLS and CDR2 YYNGEE. CDR3 nucleotide sequence: TGTGCCAGCAGCCCCTTGGGCCCGTATGACTATGGCTACACCTTC. Translation: CASSPLGPYDYGYTF.

This chain uses TRBV28 with TRBJ2-2, with 8 bases that match TRBD2. The germline V gene encodes CDR1 MDHEN and CDR2 SYDVKM. The trim removed 5 bases at V and 0 bases at J, leaving 2 bases unmatched. CDR3 length equals 15 residues. The CDR3 coding sequence is TGTGCCAGCAGTGTCGGGGGGGCGAACACCGGGGAGCTGTTTTTT. It codes for CASSVGGANTGELFF. Full variable domain (remainder filled in from reference TRBV28 and TRBJ2-2): DVKVTQSSRYLVKRTGEKVFLECVQDMDHENMFWYRQDPGLGLRLIYFSYDVKMKEKGDIPEGYSVSREKKERFSLILESASTNQTSMYLCASSVGGANTGELFFGEGSRLTVL.

The chain links TRBV11-2 to TRBJ1-1, with a possible D match to TRBD1 (5 bases). Germline V gene sequence: CDR1 SGHAT, CDR2 FQNNGV. V was clipped by 1 base and J by 4 bases, with 16 bases between them. CDR3 length: 16 residues. CDR3 DNA sequence: TGTGCCAGCAGCTTAGCCCTCGGGGGACTAGGCACTGAAGCTTTCTTT. Its translation is CASSLALGGLGTEAFF.

This clone appeared a few times. V and J are TRBV28 and TRBJ2-5, with D possibly TRBD2 on 6 matching bases. Looked up from germline, CDR1 is MDHEN and CDR2 is SYDVKM. This CDR3 has 15 residues. The V end was cut by 7 bases, the J end by 1 base, with 16 bases between. This CDR3 is CASTLSGLGQETQYF. The CDR3 DNA is TGTGCCAGCACCCTCAGCGGGTTGGGCCAAGAGACCCAGTACTTC.

This sequence joins TRBV29-1 and TRBJ1-4; 12 bases map to TRBD1. The CDR3 runs 13 residues. Germline V gives CDR1 SQVTM, CDR2 ANQGSEA. Trimming took 6 bases from V and 7 from J; bases not matched to a gene: 3. CDR3 in amino acids: CSVAGQGAEKLFF. In DNA, the CDR3 is TGCAGCGTCGCGGGACAGGGGGCTGAAAAACTGTTTTTT.

This rearrangement joins TRBV27 to TRBJ1-2, with TRBD1 matching over 8 bases. V shed 5 bases, J shed 4 bases, and the junction held 9 bases outside the gene matches. CDR1 is MNHEY and CDR2 is SMNVEV in the germline V gene (reference sequence). The CDR3 has 15 residues. As DNA, the CDR3 is TGTGCCAGCAGTCGAACCTCAGGGGGCGTCTATGGCTACACCTTC. It encodes CASSRTSGGVYGYTF.

The chain is built from TRBV6-5 and TRBJ1-2; the match to TRBD1 covers 7 bases. CDR3 length equals 14 residues. CDR1 is MNHEY, CDR2 SVGAGI, per germline. V lost 2 bases, J lost 7 bases, and 7 bases stayed unmatched. The CDR3 loop is CASSYTRTGTGYTF. The CDR3 DNA reads TGTGCCAGCAGTTACACCCGGACAGGCACTGGCTACACCTTC.

J is TRBJ1-2 and V is TRBV19; 9 bases match TRBD1. V lost 3 bases to trimming and J lost 5 bases; unmatched junction nucleotides: 10. Per the germline V gene, CDR1 is LNHDA and CDR2 is SQIVND (reference sequence). The CDR3 consists of 16 residues. The CDR3 coding sequence is TGTGCCAGTAGTATGCAGGGACAGGGCACCCGGTATGGCTACACCTTC. Encoded protein: CASSMQGQGTRYGYTF.

This chain links TRBV2 with TRBJ2-1; TRBD1 might be the D (7 bases). The CDR3 totals 15 residues. Germline CDR1 and CDR2: SNHLY and FYNNEI. Trimming left V 6 bases short and J 1 base short, with 13 bases between. As DNA, the CDR3 is TGTGCCAGCAGAACAGGGGACTCGTCCTACAATGAGCAGTTCTTC. Protein sequence: CASRTGDSSYNEQFF.

This clone occurred once. This chain links TRBV7-8 with TRBJ2-1, with 11 bases identical to TRBD2. From germline, CDR1 is SGHVS and CDR2 FQNEAQ. The CDR3 is 14 amino acids. V was clipped by 6 bases and J by 6 bases; unmatched bases: 4. The CDR3 nucleotides read TGTGCCAGCAGGAAACTAGCGGGAGCCAATGAGCAGTTCTTC. Translation gives CASRKLAGANEQFF. Variable domain in full (rest from reference TRBV7-8 and TRBJ2-1): GAGVSQSPRYKVAKRGQDVALRCDPISGHVSLFWYQQALGQGPEFLTYFQNEAQLDKSGLPSDRFFAERPEGSVSTLKIQRTQQEDSAVYLCASRKLAGANEQFFGPGTRLTVL.

The V gene is TRBV7-6, the J gene TRBJ2-3, with TRBD2 identical over 10 bases. J lost 5 bases, V lost 5 bases, and 7 bases had no gene match. Germline loops: CDR1 SGHVS, CDR2 FNYEAQ. This CDR3 comprises 15 residues. The CDR3 nucleotides are TGTGCCAGCAGCGGTACTAGCGGGGTAAAAGATACGCAGTATTTT. Its protein product is CASSGTSGVKDTQYF.

The chain recombines TRBV27 with TRBJ2-2; D possibly corresponds to TRBD2 (5 bases). CDR1 and CDR2 from the germline V gene are MNHEY and SMNVEV (reference sequence). CDR3 size: 14 residues. Trimming left V 4 bases short and J 13 bases short, with 19 bases between. CDR3 sequence: CASSSGVLPFGLFF. For the CDR3, the DNA is TGTGCCAGCAGTTCCGGGGTGCTCCCGTTCGGGCTGTTTTTT.

The gene calls are TRBV7-3 and TRBJ2-7; 9 positions match TRBD1. With 4 bases clipped from V and 5 bases from J, the junction kept 9 bases outside the gene matches. The germline V gene has CDR1 SGHTA and CDR2 FQGTGA. This CDR3 is built from 15 residues. CDR3 nucleotides: TGTGCCAGCAGCTCCGGGACAGGGAAACGTCACGAGCAGTACTTC. Protein: CASSSGTGKRHEQYF. Supplemented by reference TRBV7-3 and TRBJ2-7, the full variable domain reads GAGVSQTPSNKVTEKGKYVELRCDPISGHTALYWYRQSLGQGPEFLIYFQGTGAADDSGLPNDRFFAVRPEGSVSTLKIQRTERGDSAVYLCASSSGTGKRHEQYFGPGTRLTVT.

The chain recombines TRBV25-1 with TRBJ1-2, with 7 bases identical to TRBD1. The CDR3 totals 14 residues. Germline loops: CDR1 MGHDK, CDR2 SYGVNS. The V gene end was trimmed by 7 bases and the J gene end by 0 bases; junction bases not matched to a gene: 5. CDR3 DNA: TGTGCCAGCACCGAGGGGGCGCCTAACTATGGCTACACCTTC. It specifies CASTEGAPNYGYTF.

This clone was detected once. This rearrangement joins TRBV5-1 to TRBJ1-5, with D possibly matching TRBD1 (5 bases). Per the germline V gene, CDR1 is SGHRS and CDR2 is YFSETQ. The CDR3 sequence is 15 residues long. Trimming took off 4 bases at V and 4 bases at J, with 15 bases between the two ends. CDR3 in amino acids: CASSLNYDRNQPQHF. The CDR3 coding sequence is TGCGCCAGCAGCCTGAATTATGACAGAAATCAGCCCCAGCATTTT.

V gene TRBV19 combines with J gene TRBJ1-5; 7 bases match TRBD1. The trim removed 8 bases at V and 0 bases at J, leaving 10 bases unmatched. The CDR3 totals 16 residues. Germline V CDR1 and CDR2: LNHDA, SQIVND (reference sequence). CDR3 in DNA: TGTGCCAGTGCCTTGGGGGGACAGTATAGCAATCAGCCCCAGCATTTT. This codes for CASALGGQYSNQPQHF.

The chain recombines TRBV6-1 with TRBJ1-1; 7 bases match TRBD1. This CDR3 spans 16 amino acids. Germline V CDR1 and CDR2: MNHNS, SASEGT. With V trimmed by 3 bases and J by 1 base, 8 bases remained unmatched. CDR3 DNA sequence: TGTGCCAGCAGTGACCCTTCGGGACAGCAGAACACTGAAGCTTTCTTT. It is translated as CASSDPSGQQNTEAFF.

The gene calls are TRBV18 and TRBJ2-3; the D gene is possibly TRBD2 (5 bases). The V and J ends lost 4 bases and 1 base respectively, with 9 bases between them. The length of the CDR3 is 14 residues. From germline, CDR1 is KGHSH and CDR2 LQKENI. CDR3 sequence reads: CASSQVEGTDTQYF. CDR3 bases: TGTGCCAGCTCACAAGTGGAGGGCACAGATACGCAGTATTTT.

This chain joins TRBV6-5 and TRBJ2-7, with 7 bases fitting TRBD1. Looked up from germline, CDR1 is MNHEY and CDR2 is SVGAGI. Trimming at V came to 5 bases and at J to 3 bases, leaving 7 bases not matched to a gene. This CDR3 is built from 14 residues. CDR3 nucleotide sequence: TGTGCCAGCAGTATGACAGGGTCAAGCTACGAGCAGTACTTC. The encoded protein is CASSMTGSSYEQYF.

The sample holds many counts of this clone. This chain joins TRBV6-4 and TRBJ2-1; 11 nucleotides align to TRBD2. Looked up from germline, CDR1 is MRHNA and CDR2 is SNTAGT. CDR3 length equals 14 residues. V lost 6 bases to trimming and J lost 5 bases; unmatched junction nucleotides: 3. The CDR3 loop is CASRGLADHNEQFF. The CDR3 bases are TGTGCCAGCAGGGGACTAGCGGACCACAATGAGCAGTTCTTC.

V is TRBV6-6 and J is TRBJ1-3; D is unresolved. This CDR3 has 14 residues. Deletions cut 5 bases from V and 6 bases from J, with 14 bases between. CDR1 and CDR2 (germline): MNHNY, SVGAGI (reference sequence). The CDR3 region is CASSPRGSSNTIYF. CDR3 bases: TGTGCCAGCAGTCCCAGAGGGTCCTCAAACACCATATATTTT.